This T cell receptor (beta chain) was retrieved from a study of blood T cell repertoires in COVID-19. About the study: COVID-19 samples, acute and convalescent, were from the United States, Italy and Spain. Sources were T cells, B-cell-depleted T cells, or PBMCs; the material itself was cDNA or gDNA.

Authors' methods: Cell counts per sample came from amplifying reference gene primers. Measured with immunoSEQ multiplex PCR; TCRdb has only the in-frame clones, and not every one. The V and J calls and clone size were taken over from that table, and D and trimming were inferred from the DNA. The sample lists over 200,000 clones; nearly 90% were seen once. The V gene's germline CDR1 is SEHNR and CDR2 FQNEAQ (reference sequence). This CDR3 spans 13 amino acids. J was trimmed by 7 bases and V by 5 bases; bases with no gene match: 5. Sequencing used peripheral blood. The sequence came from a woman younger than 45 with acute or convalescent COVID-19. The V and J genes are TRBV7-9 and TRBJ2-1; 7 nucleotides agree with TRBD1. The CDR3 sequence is CASSQDRANEQFF. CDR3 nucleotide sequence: TGTGCCAGCAGCCAAGACAGGGCGAATGAGCAGTTCTTC.